These 25 T cell receptor beta chains share one sample of origin, sequenced in a study of identical twins. TCRdb used MiXCR to reprocess the 5' RACE reads, holding one entry per CDR3 protein. Among roughly 1,500,000 distinct CDR3 sequences listed, more than 30% were seen once. The material sequenced was cord blood. The receptors here all came from a newborn girl in good health.

The chain combines TRBV11-2 with TRBJ2-7; 9 bases are a match to TRBD2. V lost 0 bases, J lost 1 base, and 7 bases stayed unmatched. CDR1 and CDR2 from the germline V gene are SGHAT and FQNNGV. This CDR3 is 17 amino acids long. In nucleotides, the CDR3 is TGTGCCAGCAGCTTAGATGAGTTAGCGGGAGAATCCTACGAGCAGTACTTC. Translation: CASSLDELAGESYEQYF.

The rearrangement joins TRBV20-1 to TRBJ2-7; D gene unclear. The CDR3 contains 11 residues. Germline V gene sequence: CDR1 DFQATT, CDR2 SNEGSKA (reference sequence). V gave up 7 bases and J gave up 2 bases, with 9 bases separating them. The CDR3 DNA reads as TGCAGTGTGAAGGGTCCCTACGAGCAGTACTTC. Protein product: CSVKGPYEQYF.

This clonotype was found a few times. The J gene is TRBJ2-7, the V gene TRBV29-1; 12 positions match TRBD2. Unmatched junction bases numbered 10, after V lost 7 bases and J lost 0 bases. CDR3 size: 16 residues. In germline, CDR1 is SQVTM, CDR2 ANQGSEA. The CDR3 loop is CSAQLAGGRSSYEQYF. The CDR3 DNA reads as TGCAGCGCCCAGCTAGCGGGGGGGAGGAGCTCCTACGAGCAGTACTTC.

The chain links TRBV4-2 to TRBJ2-7; TRBD2 matches at 9 bases. Germline V gives CDR1 LGHNA, CDR2 YNFKEQ. V lost 1 base, J lost 7 bases, and 5 bases stayed unmatched. This CDR3 region has 14 residues. This CDR3 reads CASSQGSSGNEQYF. In DNA form, the CDR3 reads TGTGCCAGCAGCCAAGGATCTAGCGGGAATGAGCAGTACTTC.

The chain carries TRBV6-5 and TRBJ2-5; weak D call: TRBD2 (5 bases). V was pared by 2 bases and J by 2 bases, with 15 bases between. This CDR3 spans 16 amino acids. Per germline, CDR1 MNHEY and CDR2 SVGAGI. Written as DNA, the CDR3 is TGTGCCAGCAGTTACCTTGCGGAGGACGGACAAGAGACCCAGTACTTC. This encodes CASSYLAEDGQETQYF.

This clonotype was observed a handful of times. The chain joins TRBV4-2 to TRBJ2-5; TRBD2 matches 8 bases. Germline lookup yields CDR1 LGHNA and CDR2 YNFKEQ. This CDR3 is built from 17 residues. Trimming took 1 base from V and 2 from J; bases not matched to a gene: 9. Here the CDR3 DNA reads TGTGCCAGCAGCCAAGTGCACGGCGGGAGGCTTCAAGAGACCCAGTACTTC. This translates into CASSQVHGGRLQETQYF.

The chain recombines TRBV20-1 with TRBJ1-4; no clear D gene. The CDR3 contains 12 residues. Trimming took off 7 bases at V and 12 bases at J, with 18 bases between the two ends. Germline-derived CDR1 and CDR2 are DFQATT and SNEGSKA (reference sequence). CDR3 coding DNA: TGCAGTGGCGTCAGGTCCCCGAGGGAACTGTTTTTT. It translates to CSGVRSPRELFF.

The gene calls are TRBV5-1 and TRBJ1-1; maybe TRBD1 (6 bases). The CDR3 has 14 amino acids. The V end was cut by 1 base, the J end by 8 bases, with 15 bases between. Germline V lookup: CDR1 SGHRS, CDR2 YFSETQ. DNA of the CDR3: TGCGCCAGCAGCTTGTTGGCAGGGGTTTCCGAAGCTTTCTTT. Translated, it gives CASSLLAGVSEAFF. Supplemented by reference TRBV5-1 and TRBJ1-1, the full variable domain reads KAGVTQTPRYLIKTRGQQVTLSCSPISGHRSVSWYQQTPGQGLQFLFEYFSETQRNKGNFPGRFSGRQFSNSRSEMNVSTLELGDSALYLCASSLLAGVSEAFFGQGTRLTVV.

Only a few counts were recorded for this clonotype. This chain joins TRBV6-1 and TRBJ2-3; D is possibly TRBD1 (6 bases). V was trimmed by 5 bases and J by 4 bases, leaving 19 bases between them. This CDR3 is 16 amino acids long. The V gene's germline CDR1 is MNHNS and CDR2 SASEGT. The DNA for the CDR3 is TGTGCCAGCAGTTTACATGGACGAGGGGGAGCAGATACGCAGTATTTT. As protein: CASSLHGRGGADTQYF.

The V gene is TRBV5-1, the J gene TRBJ2-3; TRBD2 aligns across 8 bases. With V trimmed by 2 bases and J by 2 bases, 7 bases remained unmatched. The CDR3 is 16 residues long. Per the germline V gene, CDR1 is SGHRS and CDR2 is YFSETQ. CDR3 loop: CASSLTPGLVTDTQYF. In DNA, the CDR3 is TGCGCCAGCAGCTTAACTCCGGGACTAGTCACAGATACGCAGTATTTT.

The sample holds a few counts of this clonotype. CDR3: CASSLTMLYEQFF. DNA for the CDR3: TGTGCCAGCAGCTTAACCATGCTTTATGAGCAGTTCTTC. V and J are TRBV7-9 and TRBJ2-1, with D hard to call. CDR1 is SEHNR and CDR2 is FQNEAQ in the germline V gene (reference sequence). V lost 2 bases and J lost 8, with 10 bases in between. This CDR3 comprises 13 residues.

The table lists this clonotype with many counts. In DNA form, the CDR3 reads TGCAGCGTTGGGGACGGGGTAAAGCAGTTCTTC. This gives the protein CSVGDGVKQFF. V gene TRBV29-1 combines with J gene TRBJ2-1; D possibly matches TRBD1 or TRBD2 (5 bases each). Germline lookup yields CDR1 SQVTM and CDR2 ANQGSEA. CDR3 length: 11 residues. The ends were cut back, 4 bases at V and 11 bases at J, with 12 bases in the middle.

This clonotype was counted between two and nine times. The V gene is TRBV27, the J gene TRBJ2-5; D might be TRBD1 or TRBD2, each matching 5 bases. V was shortened by 3 bases and J by 11 bases, with 19 bases between the two germline ends. The CDR3 length is 14 residues. Germline-derived CDR1 and CDR2 are MNHEY and SMNVEV (reference sequence). The DNA for the CDR3 is TGTGCCAGCAGTTTCACCGACAGTTCGAGGGAGCAGTACTTC. Its protein is CASSFTDSSREQYF.

The J gene is TRBJ2-3, the V gene TRBV6-2 or TRBV6-3; D is possibly TRBD1 (6 bases). The V end lost 4 bases, the J end lost 10 bases, and 33 bases lay between the germline ends. Per germline, CDR1 MNHEY and CDR2 SVGEGT. The CDR3 consists of 19 residues. The CDR3 nucleotides are TGTGCCAGCAGTTTGGAGCACAGGGAAAACCTGGGCCGGGGCAATGCGCAGTATTTT. Translation: CASSLEHRENLGRGNAQYF.

This clonotype was seen a handful of times. The chain recombines TRBV12-3 or TRBV12-4 with TRBJ2-1, with D possibly being TRBD1 (5 bases). Trimming cost V 7 bases and J 8 bases, with 18 bases left between them. The CDR3 length is 14 residues. CDR3: CASTSGPRADEQFF. For the CDR3, the DNA is TGTGCCAGCACCTCTGGGCCCAGGGCTGATGAGCAGTTCTTC.

The genes are TRBV10-3 and TRBJ2-5, with D tentatively TRBD1 (7 bases). Per the germline V gene, CDR1 is ENHRY and CDR2 is SYGVKD. V gave up 0 bases and J gave up 2 bases, with 13 bases separating them. This CDR3 spans 16 amino acids. The CDR3 loop reads CAISESEGAIQETQYF. Written as DNA, the CDR3 is TGTGCCATCAGTGAGTCGGAGGGGGCGATTCAAGAGACCCAGTACTTC.

This clonotype was recorded many times. The chain carries TRBV10-1 and TRBJ2-3, with no clear D. The CDR3 totals 13 residues. CDR1 is WNHNN, CDR2 SYGVQD, per germline (reference sequence). With 2 bases removed from V and 0 bases from J, the gap between germline ends came to 3 bases. CDR3 coding DNA: TGCGCCAGCAGTGAGCGAAGCACAGATACGCAGTATTTT. Encoded protein: CASSERSTDTQYF.

The chain employs TRBV6-1 and TRBJ2-1; 11 bases line up with TRBD2. Losses at the gene ends were 10 bases for V and 0 bases for J; bases not matched to a gene: 11. CDR1 and CDR2 (germline): MNHNS, SASEGT. CDR3 length equals 17 residues. The CDR3 DNA follows: TGTGCCATCGAGGGGCTAGCGGGGGGACGCTCCTACAATGAGCAGTTCTTC. The encoded protein is CAIEGLAGGRSYNEQFF.

This clonotype showed up many times. The chain couples TRBV12-3 or TRBV12-4 to TRBJ1-6; tentatively, D is TRBD1 (6 bases). V lost 6 bases to trimming and J lost 0 bases, with 9 bases between them. The CDR3 runs 15 residues. The CDR3 region is CASRRGGSYNSPLHF. The DNA for the CDR3 is TGTGCCAGCAGGAGAGGGGGCTCCTATAATTCACCCCTCCACTTT.

This chain connects TRBV27 to TRBJ2-1, with 9 bases aligning to TRBD1. This CDR3 is built from 17 residues. V dropped 6 bases and J dropped 2; count of bases not matched to a gene: 11. Germline V gene lookup returns CDR1 MNHEY and CDR2 SMNVEV (reference sequence). As DNA, the CDR3 is TGTGCCAGCAGAGTGGGGTTCGGGGACAGGGCCTACAATGAGCAGTTCTTC. The encoded protein is CASRVGFGDRAYNEQFF.

This clonotype was observed a few times. V and J are TRBV29-1 and TRBJ2-1, with TRBD2 matching over 7 bases. The CDR3 sequence is 15 residues long. The J segment lost 7 bases and the V segment lost 0 bases, leaving 9 bases of the junction unmatched. From germline, CDR1 is SQVTM and CDR2 ANQGSEA. In DNA form, the CDR3 reads TGCAGCGTTGAAGAGGAGGGACTAAGGCTAAATGAGCAGTTCTTC. Encoded protein: CSVEEEGLRLNEQFF.

The chain is built from TRBV20-1 and TRBJ2-2; no firm D call. V lost 4 bases to trimming and J lost 7 bases, with 10 bases between them. Germline V lookup: CDR1 DFQATT, CDR2 SNEGSKA (reference sequence). The CDR3 contains 12 residues. CDR3 residues: CSANPGFGELFF. The CDR3 DNA sequence: TGCAGTGCTAATCCGGGCTTCGGGGAGCTGTTTTTT.

In this sample, this clonotype turned up a few times. Its ends do not fully match the called genes, so a read error is possible. The chain has TRBV12-3 or TRBV12-4 and TRBJ1-2, with 8 positions matching TRBD1. The CDR3 has 11 amino acids. The CDR3 coding sequence is TGTGCCAGCGGACAGGGATCTGGCCACACCTTC. Residues: CASGQGSGHTF.

This clonotype was counted a few times. The J gene is TRBJ2-7, the V gene TRBV28, with 14 nucleotides matching TRBD2. This CDR3 has 17 amino acids. V trimming: 4 bases; J trimming: 3 bases; junction bases outside the gene matches: 8. Per the germline V gene, CDR1 is MDHEN and CDR2 is SYDVKM. CDR3 in amino acids: CASSSGLAGVGFYEQYF. The CDR3 coding sequence is TGTGCCAGCAGTTCGGGACTAGCGGGGGTAGGTTTCTACGAGCAGTACTTC. The whole variable domain, filled in from reference TRBV28 and TRBJ2-7, reads DVKVTQSSRYLVKRTGEKVFLECVQDMDHENMFWYRQDPGLGLRLIYFSYDVKMKEKGDIPEGYSVSREKKERFSLILESASTNQTSMYLCASSSGLAGVGFYEQYFGPGTRLTVT.

This clonotype came up many times. The J gene is TRBJ1-2, the V gene TRBV10-3, with 7 bases lining up with TRBD1. This CDR3 spans 14 amino acids. CDR1 ENHRY and CDR2 SYGVKD come from the germline V gene. The V and J ends lost 3 bases and 2 bases, in that order; junction bases with no gene match: 3. The DNA for the CDR3 is TGTGCCATCAGTGATGACAGGGCGAACTATGGCTACACCTTC. Protein: CAISDDRANYGYTF.